This T cell receptor (beta chain) was recorded in a study of cytomegalovirus exposure and HLA in healthy donors. A single count supports this clone. Its antigen is not identified. This cohort consisted of healthy bone marrow donors. Study findings and constraints: With further analysis later on, most CMV-associated TCR beta chains appeared HLA-restricted. Within the data, a cluster of highly shared sequence variants was likely a sequencing artifact.

PCR amplification relied on 60 Vbeta primers (plus 13 Jbeta primers). TCRdb's copy holds only in-frame clones and misses some; the assay was immunoSEQ multiplex PCR. Of 250,000 to 350,000 clones listed, 86% are singletons. The CDR3 runs 15 residues. With V trimmed by 3 bases and J by 3 bases, 3 bases remained unmatched. Germline V gene data show CDR1 as LNHNV and CDR2 as YYDKDF (reference sequence). This clonotype was sampled from a man aged 35 to 55 in good health and CMV-seropositive. The sequencing input was PBMCs. The genes are TRBV15 and TRBJ2-3, with 10 bases fitting TRBD1. For the CDR3, the DNA is TGTGCCACCAGCAGGGGGGGACAGGGGACAGATACGCAGTATTTT. It codes for CATSRGGQGTDTQYF.